The subject of this entry is one T cell receptor beta chain. The data stem from a study of blood T cell repertoires in COVID-19. The overall study: COVID-19 samples, acute and convalescent, were from the United States, Italy and Spain. T cells, B-cell-depleted T cells, or PBMCs supplied cDNA or gDNA.

V was shortened by 4 bases and J by 2 bases, with 13 bases between the two germline ends. Germline V gene lookup returns CDR1 MNHEY and CDR2 SMNVEV (reference sequence). CDR3 length: 15 amino acids. Original processing notes: Amplification from reference gene primers served as the basis for estimated nucleated cell counts. The assay was immunoSEQ multiplex PCR, and TCRdb's table has in-frame clones only and misses some. The D gene and trimming were derived from the DNA, and the V and J assignments and clone size from that table. The repertoire holds under 85,000 clones, with 80% as singletons. Sequences were obtained from peripheral blood. The rearrangement joins TRBV27 to TRBJ2-3; TRBD1 might be the D (6 bases). The TCR sequence derives from a man aged 55 to 69 with active or convalescent COVID-19. The CDR3: CASSSTGTLTDTQYF. The CDR3 DNA reads TGTGCCAGCAGTTCCACAGGGACCCTCACAGATACGCAGTATTTT.